This T cell receptor (beta chain) was captured in a study of T-cell reconstitution after alpha-beta-depleted transplantation in children. Study findings and constraints: A year post-transplant, T-cell counts and diversity derived mostly from newly produced T cells.

Unique molecular identifiers tagged the TCRbeta library. TCRdb used MiXCR to reprocess the PCR reads, holding one entry per CDR3 protein. Among about 870,000 distinct CDR3 sequences listed, approximately 15% were seen once. The CDR3 has 13 residues. Trimming took 5 bases from V and 2 from J, leaving 9 bases between them. Germline V gives CDR1 KGHDR, CDR2 SFDVKD. Notes on this clonotype: The antigen remains undetermined.

Sequencing used PBMCs, mostly from graft donor cells, obtained 360 days after TCRalphabeta/CD19-depleted stem cell transplant. The chain uses TRBV24-1 and TRBJ2-7; D is uncertain. This receptor was taken from a male patient younger than 18 who had a stem cell transplant for acute lymphoblastic leukemia, so the T cells may come from the graft donor. As DNA, the CDR3 is TGTGCCACCAGTGGAGGTGGGACCTACGAGCAGTACTTC. This codes for CATSGGGTYEQYF.